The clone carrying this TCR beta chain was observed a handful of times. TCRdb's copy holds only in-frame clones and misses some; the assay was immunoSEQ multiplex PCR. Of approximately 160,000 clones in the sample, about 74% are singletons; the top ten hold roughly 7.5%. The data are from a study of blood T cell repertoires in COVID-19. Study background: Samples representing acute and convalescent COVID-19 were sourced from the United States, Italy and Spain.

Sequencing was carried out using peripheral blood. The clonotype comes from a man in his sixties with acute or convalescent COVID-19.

The DNA for the CDR3 is TGTGCCAGCAGCCTGAGGTGCTGGGGCCCAGATACGCAGTATTTT. It translates to CASSLRCWGPDTQYF. The J gene is TRBJ2-3, the V gene TRBV3-1 (or the pseudogene TRBV3-2), with a tentative D call TRBD1 (5 bases). Germline CDR1 LGHDT, CDR2 YNNKEL (reference sequence). The CDR3 extends over 15 amino acids. Trimming left V 4 bases short and J 4 bases short, with 15 bases between.